One sample yielded the 8 T cell receptor beta chains listed below, sequenced in a study of T cell responses to AZD1222 COVID-19 vaccine. Libraries were prepared by immunoSEQ multiplex PCR; TCRdb keeps only in-frame clonotypes and omits some of them. The sample has 130,000 to 150,000 clones; approximately 89% are singletons. The sequenced sample was peripheral blood, obtained on day 0 of AZD1222 vaccination. These receptors came from an adult in good health.

J is TRBJ2-3 and V is TRBV14; D tentatively reads TRBD1 or TRBD2 (5 bases each). Trimming removed 8 bases from V and 6 bases from J, with 9 bases in between. The CDR3 extends over 11 amino acids. Per germline, CDR1 SGHDN and CDR2 FVKESK. CDR3 sequence: CASGDLDTQYF. CDR3 sequence (DNA): TGTGCCAGCGGGGACCTGGATACGCAGTATTTT.

This chain connects TRBV7-2 to TRBJ2-3, with 12 bases matching TRBD2. The CDR3 extends over 14 amino acids. Looked up from germline, CDR1 is SGHTA and CDR2 is FQGNSA. Trimming removed 6 bases from V and 6 bases from J; junction bases left unmatched: 4. CDR3 sequence: CASRVGLAGDTQYF. The CDR3, as DNA: TGTGCCAGCAGGGTAGGACTAGCGGGGGATACGCAGTATTTT.

This clone appeared a single time. This chain uses TRBV19 with TRBJ1-5; D perhaps matches TRBD1 (6 bases). This CDR3 has 14 amino acids. With 3 bases removed from V and 6 bases from J, the gap between germline ends came to 12 bases. Germline values: CDR1 LNHDA, CDR2 SQIVND (reference sequence). In nucleotides, the CDR3 is TGTGCCAGTAGTATCCGGGACATAAGTCAGCCCCAGCATTTT. Translated: CASSIRDISQPQHF.

This clone appeared a few times. The chain employs TRBV5-6 and TRBJ2-2; D is perhaps TRBD1 (5 bases). CDR3 length equals 14 residues. In germline, CDR1 is SGHDT, CDR2 YYEEEE. The ends were cut back, 2 bases at V and 4 bases at J, with 9 bases in the middle. The CDR3 DNA reads TGTGCCAGCAGCTTAAGGGGTCTCACCGGGGAGCTGTTTTTT. Residues: CASSLRGLTGELFF.

This clone was picked up one time. The gene calls are TRBV19 and TRBJ2-7; D is perhaps TRBD1 (6 bases). Germline CDR1 reads LNHDA; CDR2 reads SQIVND (reference sequence). This CDR3 is built from 14 residues. V was pared by 3 bases and J by 5 bases, with 14 bases between. Here the CDR3 reads CASSMDSFPNEQYF. CDR3 coding DNA: TGTGCCAGTAGTATGGACAGCTTTCCTAACGAGCAGTACTTC.

The rearrangement links TRBV27 to TRBJ2-1; tentative D call: TRBD1 (6 bases). Trimming shortened V by 3 bases and J by 4 bases, and 10 bases separated the two germline ends. CDR3 length equals 14 residues. The germline V gene encodes CDR1 MNHEY and CDR2 SMNVEV (reference sequence). CDR3 loop: CASSFGTGYNEQFF. CDR3 nucleotide sequence: TGTGCCAGCAGTTTCGGAACAGGGTACAATGAGCAGTTCTTC.

V gene TRBV7-2 combines with J gene TRBJ2-7; 9 positions match TRBD1. The V segment lost 3 bases and the J segment 4 bases; nucleotides outside the gene matches: 7. The CDR3 runs 15 residues. Germline CDR1 and CDR2: SGHTA and FQGNSA. Here the CDR3 DNA reads TGTGCCAGCAGCTTCCTTATGGGACAGGGTTACGAGCAGTACTTC. Amino acid sequence: CASSFLMGQGYEQYF.

The V and J genes are TRBV28 and TRBJ1-6; D perhaps matches TRBD1 (5 bases). Trimming removed 8 bases from V and 5 bases from J, with 10 bases in between. This CDR3 region has 13 residues. Looked up from germline, CDR1 is MDHEN and CDR2 is SYDVKM. DNA of the CDR3: TGTGCCAGCGTGGGGCAGGATAATTCACCCCTCCACTTT. Residues: CASVGQDNSPLHF.